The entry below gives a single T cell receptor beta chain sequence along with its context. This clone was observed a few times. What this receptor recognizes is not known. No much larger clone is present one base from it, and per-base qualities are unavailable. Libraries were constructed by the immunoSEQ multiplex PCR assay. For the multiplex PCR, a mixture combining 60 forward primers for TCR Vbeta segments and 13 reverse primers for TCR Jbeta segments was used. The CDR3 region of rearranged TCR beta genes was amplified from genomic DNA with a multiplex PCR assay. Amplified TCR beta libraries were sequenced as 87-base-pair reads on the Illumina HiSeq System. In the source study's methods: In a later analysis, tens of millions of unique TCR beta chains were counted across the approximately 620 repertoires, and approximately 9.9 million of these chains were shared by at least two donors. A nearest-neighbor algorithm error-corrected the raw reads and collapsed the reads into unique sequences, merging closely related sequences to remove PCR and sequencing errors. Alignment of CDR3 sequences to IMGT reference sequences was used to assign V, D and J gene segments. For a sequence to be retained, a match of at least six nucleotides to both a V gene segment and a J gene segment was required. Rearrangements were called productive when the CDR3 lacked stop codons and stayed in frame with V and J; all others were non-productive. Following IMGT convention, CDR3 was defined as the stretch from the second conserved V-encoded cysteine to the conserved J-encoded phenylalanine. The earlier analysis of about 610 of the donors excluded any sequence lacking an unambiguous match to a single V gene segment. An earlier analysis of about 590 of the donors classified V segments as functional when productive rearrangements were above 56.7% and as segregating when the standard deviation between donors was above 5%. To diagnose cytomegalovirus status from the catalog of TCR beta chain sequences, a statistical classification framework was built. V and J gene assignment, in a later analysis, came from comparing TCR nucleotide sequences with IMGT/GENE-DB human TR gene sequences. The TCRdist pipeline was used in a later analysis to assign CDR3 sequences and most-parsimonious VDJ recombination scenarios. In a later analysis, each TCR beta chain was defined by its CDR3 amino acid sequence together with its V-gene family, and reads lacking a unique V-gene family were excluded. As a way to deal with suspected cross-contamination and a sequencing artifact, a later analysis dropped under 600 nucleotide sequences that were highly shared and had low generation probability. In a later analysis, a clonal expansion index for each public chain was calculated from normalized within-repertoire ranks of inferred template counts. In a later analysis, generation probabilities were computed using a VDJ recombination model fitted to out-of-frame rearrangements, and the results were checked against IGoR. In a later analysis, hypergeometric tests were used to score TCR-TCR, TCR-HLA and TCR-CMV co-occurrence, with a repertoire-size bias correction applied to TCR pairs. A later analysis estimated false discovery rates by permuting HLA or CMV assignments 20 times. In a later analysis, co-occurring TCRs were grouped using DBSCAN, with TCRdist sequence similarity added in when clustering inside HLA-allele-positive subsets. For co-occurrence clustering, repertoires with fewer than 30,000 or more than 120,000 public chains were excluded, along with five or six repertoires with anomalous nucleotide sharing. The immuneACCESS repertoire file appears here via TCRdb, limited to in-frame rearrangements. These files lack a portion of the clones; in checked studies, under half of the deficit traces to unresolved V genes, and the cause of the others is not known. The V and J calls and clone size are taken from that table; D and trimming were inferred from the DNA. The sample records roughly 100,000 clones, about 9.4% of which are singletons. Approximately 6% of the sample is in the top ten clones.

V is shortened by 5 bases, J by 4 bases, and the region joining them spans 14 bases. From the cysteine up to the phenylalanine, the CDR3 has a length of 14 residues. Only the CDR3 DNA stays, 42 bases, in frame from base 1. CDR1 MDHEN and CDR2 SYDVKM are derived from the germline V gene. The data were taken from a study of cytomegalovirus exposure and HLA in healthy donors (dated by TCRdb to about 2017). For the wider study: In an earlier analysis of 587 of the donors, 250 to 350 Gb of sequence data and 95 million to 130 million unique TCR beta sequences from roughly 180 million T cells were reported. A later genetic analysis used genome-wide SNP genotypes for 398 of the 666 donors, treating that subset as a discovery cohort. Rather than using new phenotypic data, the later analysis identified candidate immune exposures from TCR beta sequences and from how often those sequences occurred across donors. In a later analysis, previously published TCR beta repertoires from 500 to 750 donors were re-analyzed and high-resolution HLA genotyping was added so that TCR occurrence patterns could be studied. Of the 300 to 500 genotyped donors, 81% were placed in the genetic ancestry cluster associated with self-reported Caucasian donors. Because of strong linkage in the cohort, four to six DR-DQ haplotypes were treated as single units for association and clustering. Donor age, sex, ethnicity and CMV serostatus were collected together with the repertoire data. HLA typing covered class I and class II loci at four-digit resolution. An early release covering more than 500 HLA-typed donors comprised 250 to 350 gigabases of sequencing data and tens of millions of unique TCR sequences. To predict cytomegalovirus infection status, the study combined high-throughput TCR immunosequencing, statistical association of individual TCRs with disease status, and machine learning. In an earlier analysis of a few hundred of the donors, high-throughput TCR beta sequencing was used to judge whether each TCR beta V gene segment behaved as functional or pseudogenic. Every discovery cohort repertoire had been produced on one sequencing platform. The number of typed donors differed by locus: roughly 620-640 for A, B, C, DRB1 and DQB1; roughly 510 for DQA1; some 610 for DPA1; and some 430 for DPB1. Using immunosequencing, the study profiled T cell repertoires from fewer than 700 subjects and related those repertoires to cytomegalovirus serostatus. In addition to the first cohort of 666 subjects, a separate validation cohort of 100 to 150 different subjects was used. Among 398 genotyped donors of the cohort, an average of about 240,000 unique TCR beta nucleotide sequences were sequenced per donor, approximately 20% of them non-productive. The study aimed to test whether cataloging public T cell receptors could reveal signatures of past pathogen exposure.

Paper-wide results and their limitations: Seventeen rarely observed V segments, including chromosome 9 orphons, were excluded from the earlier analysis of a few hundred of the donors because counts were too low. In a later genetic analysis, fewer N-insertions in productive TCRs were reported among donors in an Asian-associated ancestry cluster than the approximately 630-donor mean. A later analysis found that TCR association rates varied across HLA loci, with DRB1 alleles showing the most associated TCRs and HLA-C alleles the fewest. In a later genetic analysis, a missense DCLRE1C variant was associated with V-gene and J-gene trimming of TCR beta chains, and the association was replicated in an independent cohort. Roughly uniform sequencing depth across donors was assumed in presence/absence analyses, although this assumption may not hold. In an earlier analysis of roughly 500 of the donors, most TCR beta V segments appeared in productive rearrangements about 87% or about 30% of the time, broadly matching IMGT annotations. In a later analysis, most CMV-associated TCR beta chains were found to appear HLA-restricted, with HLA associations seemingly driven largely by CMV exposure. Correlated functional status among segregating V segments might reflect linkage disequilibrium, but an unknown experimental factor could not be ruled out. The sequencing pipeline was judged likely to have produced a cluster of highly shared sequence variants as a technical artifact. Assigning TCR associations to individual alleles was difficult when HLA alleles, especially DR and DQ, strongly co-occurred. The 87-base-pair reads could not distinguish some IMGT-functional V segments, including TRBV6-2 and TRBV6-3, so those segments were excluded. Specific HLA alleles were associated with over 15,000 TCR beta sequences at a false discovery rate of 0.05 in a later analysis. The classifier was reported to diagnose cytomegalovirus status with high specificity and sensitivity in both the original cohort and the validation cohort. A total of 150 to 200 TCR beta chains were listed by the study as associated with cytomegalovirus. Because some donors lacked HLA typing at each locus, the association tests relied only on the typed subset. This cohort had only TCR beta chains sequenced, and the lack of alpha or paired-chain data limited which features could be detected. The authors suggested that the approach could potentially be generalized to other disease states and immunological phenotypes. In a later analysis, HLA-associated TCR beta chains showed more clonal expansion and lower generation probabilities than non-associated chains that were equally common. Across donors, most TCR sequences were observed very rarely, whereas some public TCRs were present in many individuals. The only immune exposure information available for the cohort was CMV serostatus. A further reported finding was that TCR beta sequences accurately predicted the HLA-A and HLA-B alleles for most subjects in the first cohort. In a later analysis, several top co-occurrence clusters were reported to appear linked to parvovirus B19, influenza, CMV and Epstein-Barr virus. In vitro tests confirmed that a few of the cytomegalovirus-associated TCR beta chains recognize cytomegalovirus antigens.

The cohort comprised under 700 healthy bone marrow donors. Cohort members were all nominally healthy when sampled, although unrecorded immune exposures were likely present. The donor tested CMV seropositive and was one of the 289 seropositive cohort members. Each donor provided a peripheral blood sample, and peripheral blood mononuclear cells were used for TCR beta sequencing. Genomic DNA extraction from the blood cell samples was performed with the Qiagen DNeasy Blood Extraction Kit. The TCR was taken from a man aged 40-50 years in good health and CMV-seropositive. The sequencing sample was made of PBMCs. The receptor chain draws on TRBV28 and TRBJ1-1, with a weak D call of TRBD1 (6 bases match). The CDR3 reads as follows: CASSLKPGATEAFF. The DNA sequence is TGTGCCAGCAGTCTAAAACCAGGGGCCACTGAAGCTTTCTTT.